This T cell receptor (beta chain) is drawn from a study of blood T cell repertoires in COVID-19. Study details: The study drew acute and convalescent COVID-19 samples from the United States, Italy and Spain. T cells, B-cell-depleted T cells, or PBMCs provided the cDNA or gDNA that served as material.

Per the original data handling: Amplified reference gene primers provided the basis for estimating nucleated cell counts. Profiled with immunoSEQ multiplex PCR; TCRdb holds only in-frame clones, not every one. V, J and clone size are taken as reported in that table, and D and trimming were inferred from the DNA itself. The sample consists of roughly 240,000 clones, about 91% of them appearing once. With V trimmed by 6 bases and J by 6 bases, 3 bases remained unmatched. The CDR3 sequence is 13 residues long. Germline CDR1 is MNHEY and CDR2 is SVGAGI. Participants reported their clinical history, and cohort assignment relied on those reports.

The source material was PBMCs or T cells enriched from blood (not recorded which). The clonotype was recovered from a woman aged 40 to 50 with acute COVID-19. The chain has TRBV6-5 and TRBJ2-1; 9 bases fit TRBD2. The CDR3 DNA reads as TGTGCCAGCAGGGCTAGCGGGATCAATGAGCAGTTCTTC. Translation: CASRASGINEQFF.